These T cell receptor beta chains were read from a single sample in a study of OX40 agonist ivuxolimab in advanced cancers. Produced via immunoSEQ multiplex PCR; TCRdb's table is partial and in-frame only. The sample has 43,000 or so clones, around nine tenths seen once. The sequenced sample was CD4+ or CD8+ T cells sorted from blood, obtained in a trial of the OX40 agonist ivuxolimab. The receptors originated from an adult with an advanced solid tumor such as melanoma, head and neck, liver or kidney cancer. Each CDR3 is given with its conserved first and last residue. A D gene is named only where the DNA matches it firmly. For some rows the clone size is stated as once, few or many, or as a class when expanded; others skip it.

TRBV5-8,TRBJ1-5,NA,NA,TGTGCCAGCAGCTTTGGCCGCGATCAGCCCCAGCATTTT,CASSFGRDQPQHF
TRBV28,TRBJ2-1,NA,NA,TGTGCCAGCCGTAGCAGGTACAATGAGCAGTTCTTC,CASRSRYNEQFF
TRBV19,TRBJ2-3,once,TRBD2,TGTGCCAGTAGTTTGAGCGGGAGGGCCGCCACAGATACGCAGTATTTT,CASSLSGRAATDTQYF
TRBV30,TRBJ1-1,few,NA,TGTGCCTGGAGATGGGGGAGCACTGAAGCTTTCTTT,CAWRWGSTEAFF
TRBV6-1,TRBJ1-2,NA,NA,TGTGCCAGCAGTGAAGTCAATGGCGACTATGGCTACACCTTC,CASSEVNGDYGYTF
TRBV10-3,TRBJ2-5,NA,NA,TGTGCCATCAGTGGGAGGAATCCCCAAGAGACCCAGTACTTC,CAISGRNPQETQYF
TRBV7-9,TRBJ2-2,once,NA,TGTGCCAGCAGCTTAACTGCGAACACCGGGGAGCTGTTTTTT,CASSLTANTGELFF
TRBV7-9,TRBJ2-1,NA,NA,TGTGCCAGCAGCGGTGGTTCCTACAATGAGCAGTTCTTC,CASSGGSYNEQFF
TRBV7-2,TRBJ2-1,NA,TRBD1,TGTGCCAGCAGCACGGGGACAGAATACAATGAGCAGTTCTTC,CASSTGTEYNEQFF
TRBV28,TRBJ1-5,NA,NA,TGTGCCAGCAGCGGGGGGGCGAGTCAGCCCCAGCATTTT,CASSGGASQPQHF
TRBV6-5,TRBJ1-1,NA,NA,TGTGCCAGCAGTTACTCATCCAGGGGGAACACTGAAGCTTTCTTT,CASSYSSRGNTEAFF
TRBV4-1,TRBJ1-3,NA,NA,TGCGCCAGCAGCCAAGGGATCGGAAACACCATATATTTT,CASSQGIGNTIYF
TRBV5-1,TRBJ1-5,NA,NA,TGCGCCAGCAGCTTGGAGGGGAGCAATCAGCCCCAGCATTTT,CASSLEGSNQPQHF
TRBV5-1,TRBJ2-1,NA,TRBD2,TGCGCCAGCAGCTCACTAGCGGGAGGGAGCAATGAGCAGTTCTTC,CASSSLAGGSNEQFF
TRBV19,TRBJ1-1,NA,NA,TGTGCCAGTAGTGATTGGGACAACACTGAAGCTTTCTTT,CASSDWDNTEAFF
TRBV14,TRBJ1-6,NA,NA,TGTGCCAGCAGCCTCACGACGGGTTCACCCCTCCACTTT,CASSLTTGSPLHF
TRBV29-1,TRBJ1-2,few,TRBD1,TGCAGCGTTGACGGACAGGGGGCATATGGCTACACCTTC,CSVDGQGAYGYTF
TRBV19,TRBJ2-1,once,NA,TGTGCCAGTAGTATCTCGGGAGCCGTAAATGAGCAGTTCTTC,CASSISGAVNEQFF
TRBV9,TRBJ2-3,NA,NA,TGTGCCAGCAGCGTAGCCTCAATCACAGATACGCAGTATTTT,CASSVASITDTQYF